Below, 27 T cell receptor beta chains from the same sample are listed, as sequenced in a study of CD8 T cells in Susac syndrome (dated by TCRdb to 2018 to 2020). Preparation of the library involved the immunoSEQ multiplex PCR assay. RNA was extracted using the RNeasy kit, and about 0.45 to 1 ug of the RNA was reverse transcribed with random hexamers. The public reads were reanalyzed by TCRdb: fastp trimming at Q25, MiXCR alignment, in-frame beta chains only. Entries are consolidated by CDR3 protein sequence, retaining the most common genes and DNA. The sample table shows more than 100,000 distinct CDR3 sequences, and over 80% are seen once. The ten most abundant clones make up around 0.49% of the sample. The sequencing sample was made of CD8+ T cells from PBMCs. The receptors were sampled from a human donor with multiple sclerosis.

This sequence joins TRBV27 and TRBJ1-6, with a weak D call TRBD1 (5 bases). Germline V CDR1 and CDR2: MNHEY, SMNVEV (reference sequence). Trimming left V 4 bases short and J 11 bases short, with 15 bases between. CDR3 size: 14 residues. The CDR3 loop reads CASSYTPGGAPLHF. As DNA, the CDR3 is TGTGCCAGCAGTTACACTCCTGGGGGGGCACCCCTCCACTTT.

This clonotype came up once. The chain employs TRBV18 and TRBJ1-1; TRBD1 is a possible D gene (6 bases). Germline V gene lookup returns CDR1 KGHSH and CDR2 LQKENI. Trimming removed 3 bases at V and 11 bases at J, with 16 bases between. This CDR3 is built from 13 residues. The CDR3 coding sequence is TGTGCCAGCTCACCCGAGAGACAGGAGAGGGCTTTCTTT. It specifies CASSPERQERAFF.

CDR3 coding DNA: TGTGCCAGCAGTTTGACAGGGTGGGAGGGAGAAGCTTTCTTT. It yields the protein CASSLTGWEGEAFF. The V and J genes are TRBV6-5 and TRBJ1-1; 7 positions match TRBD1. Trimming at V came to 4 bases and at J to 8 bases, leaving 10 bases not matched to a gene. CDR3 length: 14 amino acids. The germline V gene has CDR1 MNHEY and CDR2 SVGAGI.

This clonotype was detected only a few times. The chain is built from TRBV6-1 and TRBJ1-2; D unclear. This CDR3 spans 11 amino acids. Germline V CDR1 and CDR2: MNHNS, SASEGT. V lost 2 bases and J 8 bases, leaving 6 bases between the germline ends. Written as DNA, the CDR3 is TGTGCCAGCAGTGAAAGATTGGGCTACACCTTC. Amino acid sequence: CASSERLGYTF.

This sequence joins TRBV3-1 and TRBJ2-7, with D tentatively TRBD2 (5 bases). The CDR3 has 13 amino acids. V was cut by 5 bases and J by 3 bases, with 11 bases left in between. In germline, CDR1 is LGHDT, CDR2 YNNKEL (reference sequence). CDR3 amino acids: CASSIQRGYEQYF. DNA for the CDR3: TGTGCCAGCAGCATACAACGGGGCTACGAGCAGTACTTC.

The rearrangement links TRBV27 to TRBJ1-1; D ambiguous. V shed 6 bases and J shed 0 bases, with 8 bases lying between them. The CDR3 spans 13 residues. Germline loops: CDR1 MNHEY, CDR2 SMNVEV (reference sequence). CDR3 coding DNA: TGTGCCAGCAGGCGAGGGATGAACACTGAAGCTTTCTTT. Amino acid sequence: CASRRGMNTEAFF.

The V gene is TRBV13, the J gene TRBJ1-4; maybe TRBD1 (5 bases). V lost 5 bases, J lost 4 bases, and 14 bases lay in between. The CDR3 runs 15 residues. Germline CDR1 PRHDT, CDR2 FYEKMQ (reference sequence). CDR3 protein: CASSPSAGYNEKLFF. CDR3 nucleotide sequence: TGTGCCAGCAGCCCGTCGGCAGGGTATAATGAAAAACTGTTTTTT.

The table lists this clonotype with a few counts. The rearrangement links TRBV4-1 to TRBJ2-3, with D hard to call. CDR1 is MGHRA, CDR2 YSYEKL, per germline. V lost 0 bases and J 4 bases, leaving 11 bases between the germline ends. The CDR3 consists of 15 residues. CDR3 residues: CASSQDRASSDTQYF. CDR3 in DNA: TGCGCCAGCAGCCAAGATCGGGCGTCGTCAGATACGCAGTATTTT.

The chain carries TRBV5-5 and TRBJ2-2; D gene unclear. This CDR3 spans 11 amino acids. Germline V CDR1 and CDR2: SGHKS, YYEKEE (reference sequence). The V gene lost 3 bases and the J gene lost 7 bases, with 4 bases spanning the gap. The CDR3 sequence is CASSSGGELFF. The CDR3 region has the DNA TGTGCCAGCAGCTCGGGCGGGGAGCTGTTTTTT.

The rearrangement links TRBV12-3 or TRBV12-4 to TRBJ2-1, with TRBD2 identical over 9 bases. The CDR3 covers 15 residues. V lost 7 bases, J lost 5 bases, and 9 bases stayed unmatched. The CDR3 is CASTFAGGLNNEQFF. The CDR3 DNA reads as TGTGCCAGCACCTTCGCGGGAGGGCTTAACAATGAGCAGTTCTTC.

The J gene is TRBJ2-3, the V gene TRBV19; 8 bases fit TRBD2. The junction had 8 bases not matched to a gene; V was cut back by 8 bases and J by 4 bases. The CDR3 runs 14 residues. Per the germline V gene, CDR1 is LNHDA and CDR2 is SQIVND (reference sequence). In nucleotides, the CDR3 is TGTGCCAGTCGAACTAGCGGATGGGCAGATACGCAGTATTTT. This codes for CASRTSGWADTQYF.

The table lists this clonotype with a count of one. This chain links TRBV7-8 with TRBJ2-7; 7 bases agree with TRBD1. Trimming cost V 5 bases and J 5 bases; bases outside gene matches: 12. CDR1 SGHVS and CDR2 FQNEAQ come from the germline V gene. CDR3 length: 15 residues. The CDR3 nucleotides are TGTGCCAGCAGCCGGGACAGTCCAAGGGCGAACGAGCAGTACTTC. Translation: CASSRDSPRANEQYF.

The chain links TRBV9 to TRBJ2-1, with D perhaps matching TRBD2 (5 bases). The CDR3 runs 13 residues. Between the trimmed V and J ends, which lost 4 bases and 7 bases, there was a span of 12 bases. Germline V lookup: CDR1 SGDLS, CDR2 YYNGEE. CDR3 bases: TGTGCCAGCAGCTCTGGTTCGGGAAATGAGCAGTTCTTC. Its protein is CASSSGSGNEQFF.

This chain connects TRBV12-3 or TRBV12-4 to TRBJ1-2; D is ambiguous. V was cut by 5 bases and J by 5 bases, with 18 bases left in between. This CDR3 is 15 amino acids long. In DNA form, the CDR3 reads TGTGCCAGCAGTGCTACTCATGGGGTGGAGTATGGCTACACCTTC. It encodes CASSATHGVEYGYTF.

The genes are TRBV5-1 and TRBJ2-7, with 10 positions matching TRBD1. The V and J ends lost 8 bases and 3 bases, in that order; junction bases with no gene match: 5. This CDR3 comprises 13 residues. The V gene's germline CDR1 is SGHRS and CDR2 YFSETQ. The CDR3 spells CASSGTGVYEQYV. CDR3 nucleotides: TGCGCCAGTTCCGGGACAGGGGTCTACGAGCAGTACGTC.

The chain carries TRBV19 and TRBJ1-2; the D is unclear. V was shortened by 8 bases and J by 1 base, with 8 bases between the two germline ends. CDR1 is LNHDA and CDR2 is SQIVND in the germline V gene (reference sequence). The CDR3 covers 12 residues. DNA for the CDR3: TGTGCCAGTGGAGACGGTAACTATGGCTACACCTTC. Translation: CASGDGNYGYTF.

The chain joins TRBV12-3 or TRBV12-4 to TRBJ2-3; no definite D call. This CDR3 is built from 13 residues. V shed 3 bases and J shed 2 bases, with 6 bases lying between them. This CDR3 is CASSFYPTDTQYF. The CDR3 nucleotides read TGTGCCAGCAGTTTTTACCCCACAGATACGCAGTATTTT.

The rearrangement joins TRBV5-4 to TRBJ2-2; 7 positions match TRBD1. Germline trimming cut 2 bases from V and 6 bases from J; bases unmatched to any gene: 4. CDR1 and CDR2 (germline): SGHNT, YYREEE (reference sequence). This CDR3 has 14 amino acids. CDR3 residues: CASSFVDRAGELFF. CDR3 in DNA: TGTGCCAGCAGCTTCGTCGACAGGGCCGGGGAGCTGTTTTTT. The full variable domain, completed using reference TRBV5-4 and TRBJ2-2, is ETGVTQSPTHLIKTRGQQVTLRCSSQSGHNTVSWYQQALGQGPQFIFQYYREEENGRGNFPPRFSGLQFPNYSSELNVNALELDDSALYLCASSFVDRAGELFFGEGSRLTVL.

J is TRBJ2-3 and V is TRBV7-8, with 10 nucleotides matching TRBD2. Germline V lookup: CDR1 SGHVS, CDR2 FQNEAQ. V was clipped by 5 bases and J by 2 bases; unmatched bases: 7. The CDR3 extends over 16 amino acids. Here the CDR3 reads CASSPLAGAYTDTQYF. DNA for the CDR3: TGTGCCAGCAGCCCGCTAGCGGGGGCCTACACAGATACGCAGTATTTT.

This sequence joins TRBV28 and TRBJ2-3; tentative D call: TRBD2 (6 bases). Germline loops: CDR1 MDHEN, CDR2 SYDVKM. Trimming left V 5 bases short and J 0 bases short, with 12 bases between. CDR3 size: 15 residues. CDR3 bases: TGTGCCAGCAGTCTTAGCGGAGCTAGCACAGATACGCAGTATTTT. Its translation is CASSLSGASTDTQYF. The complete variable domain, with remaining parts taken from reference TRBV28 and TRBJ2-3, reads DVKVTQSSRYLVKRTGEKVFLECVQDMDHENMFWYRQDPGLGLRLIYFSYDVKMKEKGDIPEGYSVSREKKERFSLILESASTNQTSMYLCASSLSGASTDTQYFGPGTRLTVL.

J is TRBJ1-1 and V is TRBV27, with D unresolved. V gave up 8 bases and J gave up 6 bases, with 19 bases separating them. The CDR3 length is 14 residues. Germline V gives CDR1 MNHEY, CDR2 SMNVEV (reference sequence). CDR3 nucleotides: TGTGCCAGCCAGGTTGAGCAGGAGGGCGCTGAAGCTTTCTTT. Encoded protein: CASQVEQEGAEAFF.

DNA for the CDR3: TGCGCCAGCAGCTTGGAGACAGTGAACACTGAAGCTTTCTTT. Translated: CASSLETVNTEAFF. The chain uses TRBV5-1 and TRBJ1-1; tentatively, D is TRBD1 (5 bases). Germline V gene sequence: CDR1 SGHRS, CDR2 YFSETQ. There are 14 residues in the CDR3. V lost 0 bases and J 0 bases, leaving 6 bases between the germline ends.

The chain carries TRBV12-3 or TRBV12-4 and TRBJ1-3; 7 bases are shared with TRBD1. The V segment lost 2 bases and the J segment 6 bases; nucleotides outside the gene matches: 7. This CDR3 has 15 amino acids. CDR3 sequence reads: CASSLYRGGANTIYF. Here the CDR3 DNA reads TGTGCCAGCAGTTTATACAGGGGAGGAGCAAACACCATATATTTT.

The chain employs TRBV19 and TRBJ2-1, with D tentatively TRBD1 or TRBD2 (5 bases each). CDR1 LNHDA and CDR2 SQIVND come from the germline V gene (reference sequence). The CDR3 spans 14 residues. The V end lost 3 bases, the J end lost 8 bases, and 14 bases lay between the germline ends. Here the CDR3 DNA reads TGTGCCAGTAGTATGTGGGGCCAAGCGGATGAGCAGTTCTTC. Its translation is CASSMWGQADEQFF.

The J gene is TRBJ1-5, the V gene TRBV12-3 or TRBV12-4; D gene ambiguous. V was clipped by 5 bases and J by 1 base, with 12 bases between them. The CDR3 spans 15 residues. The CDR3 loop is CASSLFLGSNQPQHF. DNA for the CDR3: TGTGCCAGCAGTCTTTTTTTGGGAAGCAATCAGCCCCAGCATTTT.

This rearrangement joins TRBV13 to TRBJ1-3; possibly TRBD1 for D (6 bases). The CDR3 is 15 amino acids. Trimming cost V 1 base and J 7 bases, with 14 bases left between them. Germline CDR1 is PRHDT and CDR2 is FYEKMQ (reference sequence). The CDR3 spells CASSLEGGRKNTIYF. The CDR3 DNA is TGTGCCAGCAGCTTAGAAGGGGGTAGGAAGAACACCATATATTTT.

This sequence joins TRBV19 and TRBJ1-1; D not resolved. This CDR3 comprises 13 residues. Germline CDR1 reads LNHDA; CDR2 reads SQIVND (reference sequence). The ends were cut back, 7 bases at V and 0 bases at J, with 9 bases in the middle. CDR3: CASIPRMNTEAFF. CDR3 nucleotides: TGTGCCAGTATCCCGCGGATGAACACTGAAGCTTTCTTT.